A selection of T cell receptor beta chains follows, all from one sample in a study of PD-1 blockade in mismatch repair-deficient tumors. Generated by immunoSEQ multiplex PCR, the TCRdb table keeps only in-frame clones and is missing some. The repertoire holds tens of thousands of clones, about four fifths seen once, with 5% to 6.5% in the top ten. The material was peripheral blood, obtained 44 weeks after starting pembrolizumab. These TCRs come from an adult with mismatch repair-deficient cancer. Both conserved end residues are part of each CDR3. Fields, in order: D gene, V gene, clone size, J gene, CDR3 protein, CDR3 DNA. D genes are given only for firm matches. Only some rows state a clone size, as once, few, many or a class for expanded clones.

D: -; V: TRBV2; size: -; J: TRBJ1-5; CDR3: CASSSEPYSNQPQHF; DNA: TGTGCCAGCAGTTCGGAGCCATATAGCAATCAGCCCCAGCATTTT
D: TRBD2; V: TRBV9; size: -; J: TRBJ2-7; CDR3: CASSVAMVAGEDEQYF; DNA: TGTGCCAGCAGCGTAGCTATGGTAGCGGGAGAGGACGAGCAGTACTTC
D: -; V: TRBV19; size: -; J: TRBJ1-5; CDR3: CASIERRSSNQPQHF; DNA: TGTGCCAGTATCGAGCGACGGAGTAGCAATCAGCCCCAGCATTTT
D: TRBD2; V: TRBV5-4; size: -; J: TRBJ2-2; CDR3: CASSFSGTYTGELFF; DNA: TGTGCCAGCAGCTTTAGCGGGACCTACACCGGGGAGCTGTTTTTT
D: -; V: TRBV4-1; size: once; J: TRBJ1-5; CDR3: CASSQVEGGNQPQHF; DNA: TGCGCCAGCAGCCAAGTCGAGGGTGGCAATCAGCCCCAGCATTTT
D: TRBD1; V: TRBV27; size: -; J: TRBJ2-3; CDR3: CASSSTGGTDTQYF; DNA: TGTGCCAGCAGTTCGACAGGGGGCACAGATACGCAGTATTTT
D: -; V: TRBV9; size: -; J: TRBJ2-3; CDR3: CASSVGWGGSDTQYF; DNA: TGTGCCAGCAGCGTAGGGTGGGGGGGCTCAGATACGCAGTATTTT
D: TRBD2; V: TRBV9; size: -; J: TRBJ2-3; CDR3: CASSHILAGDTDTQYF; DNA: TGTGCCAGCAGCCATATACTAGCGGGTGACACAGATACGCAGTATTTT
D: TRBD2; V: TRBV7-9; size: -; J: TRBJ2-7; CDR3: CASSQLGLAGLYEQYF; DNA: TGTGCCAGCAGCCAACTTGGACTAGCGGGATTATACGAGCAGTACTTC
D: TRBD1; V: TRBV7-3; size: once; J: TRBJ1-1; CDR3: CASSSTGTGMNTEAFF; DNA: TGTGCCAGCAGCTCAACCGGGACAGGGATGAACACTGAAGCTTTCTTT
D: TRBD1; V: TRBV28; size: -; J: TRBJ1-5; CDR3: CASSWDRDQPQHF; DNA: TGTGCCAGCAGTTGGGACAGGGATCAGCCCCAGCATTTT
D: TRBD2; V: TRBV2; size: -; J: TRBJ2-5; CDR3: CASSPSLAGGPRETQYF; DNA: TGTGCCAGCAGTCCTTCACTAGCGGGAGGGCCGCGGGAGACCCAGTACTTC
D: TRBD1; V: TRBV5-4; size: -; J: TRBJ2-7; CDR3: CASSLDRGTPYEQYF; DNA: TGTGCCAGCAGCTTGGACAGGGGCACCCCCTACGAGCAGTACTTC
D: -; V: TRBV11-3; size: -; J: TRBJ1-1; CDR3: CASSLRVDEAFF; DNA: TGTGCCAGCAGCTTAAGGGTGGATGAAGCTTTCTTT
D: -; V: TRBV7-9; size: -; J: TRBJ1-2; CDR3: CASSSPPGRGYTF; DNA: TGTGCCAGCAGCTCGCCTCCCGGGCGTGGCTACACCTTC
D: -; V: TRBV21-1; size: -; J: TRBJ2-4; CDR3: CASSRGSRVAKNIQYF; DNA: TGTGCCAGCAGCCGGGGGTCCAGGGTAGCCAAAAACATTCAGTACTTC
D: -; V: TRBV5-1; size: -; J: TRBJ2-5; CDR3: CASSLTTGFETQYF; DNA: TGCGCCAGCAGCTTGACAACAGGGTTCGAGACCCAGTACTTC
D: -; V: TRBV15; size: -; J: TRBJ2-7; CDR3: CATSRLGEEYEQYF; DNA: TGTGCCACCAGCAGACTGGGGGAGGAATACGAGCAGTACTTC
D: -; V: TRBV18; size: -; J: TRBJ2-1; CDR3: CASSLREWAYNEQFF; DNA: TGTGCCAGCTCACTTCGGGAGTGGGCCTACAATGAGCAGTTCTTC
D: TRBD2; V: TRBV10-3; size: -; J: TRBJ2-7; CDR3: CAISETSGRNEQYF; DNA: TGTGCCATCAGTGAAACTAGCGGGAGAAACGAGCAGTACTTC
D: TRBD2; V: TRBV2; size: -; J: TRBJ2-3; CDR3: CASSERTSGSGDTQYF; DNA: TGTGCCAGCAGCGAACGGACTAGCGGTAGCGGGGATACGCAGTATTTT
D: -; V: TRBV6-5; size: -; J: TRBJ1-2; CDR3: CASSPRGRTNYGYTF; DNA: TGTGCCAGCAGTCCAAGGGGGAGAACTAACTATGGCTACACCTTC
D: TRBD1; V: TRBV19; size: -; J: TRBJ2-1; CDR3: CANNEKQGIGYNEQFF; DNA: TGTGCCAATAATGAAAAACAGGGGATTGGGTACAATGAGCAGTTCTTC
D: -; V: TRBV6-5; size: once; J: TRBJ2-2; CDR3: CASKSSRAGALFF; DNA: TGTGCCAGCAAGTCTTCGCGGGCGGGGGCGCTGTTTTTT
D: -; V: TRBV20-1; size: -; J: TRBJ2-1; CDR3: CSASNNEQFF; DNA: TGCAGTGCTAGTAACAATGAGCAGTTCTTC
D: TRBD2; V: TRBV7-6; size: -; J: TRBJ2-3; CDR3: CASSFTGLAGATQYF; DNA: TGTGCCAGCAGCTTTACGGGACTAGCGGGAGCTACGCAGTATTTT
D: TRBD1; V: TRBV5-4; size: -; J: TRBJ2-5; CDR3: CASSPGTGGKETQYF; DNA: TGTGCCAGCAGCCCCGGGACAGGGGGGAAAGAGACCCAGTACTTC
D: TRBD2; V: TRBV7-3; size: -; J: TRBJ2-1; CDR3: CASSLGTSGRNEQFF; DNA: TGTGCCAGCAGCTTGGGGACTAGCGGGAGGAATGAGCAGTTCTTC
D: -; V: TRBV6-1; size: -; J: TRBJ1-1; CDR3: CASRGQPNTEAFF; DNA: TGTGCCAGCAGAGGACAGCCCAACACTGAAGCTTTCTTT
D: TRBD2; V: TRBV5-1; size: -; J: TRBJ2-5; CDR3: CASSLGLATLETQYF; DNA: TGCGCCAGCAGCTTGGGACTAGCGACGCTTGAGACCCAGTACTTC
D: TRBD1; V: TRBV4-1; size: -; J: TRBJ1-1; CDR3: CASSADRGTEAFF; DNA: TGCGCCAGCAGCGCGGACAGGGGCACTGAAGCTTTCTTT
D: -; V: TRBV5-1; size: -; J: TRBJ2-1; CDR3: CASSDRKEQFF; DNA: TGCGCCAGCAGCGATAGAAAGGAGCAGTTCTTC
D: -; V: TRBV6-5; size: -; J: TRBJ1-2; CDR3: CASSYFIGNYGYTF; DNA: TGTGCCAGCAGTTACTTTATAGGGAACTATGGCTACACCTTC
D: -; V: TRBV5-3; size: -; J: TRBJ1-1; CDR3: CARSPYMNTEAFF; DNA: TGTGCCAGAAGCCCTTACATGAACACTGAAGCTTTCTTT
D: -; V: TRBV7-2; size: -; J: TRBJ1-1; CDR3: CASSLGGGRNTEAFF; DNA: TGTGCCAGCAGCTTAGGAGGGGGACGAAACACTGAAGCTTTCTTT
D: -; V: TRBV18; size: -; J: TRBJ2-3; CDR3: CASSTTTSWDTQYF; DNA: TGTGCCAGCTCAACGACTACTAGTTGGGATACGCAGTATTTT
D: -; V: TRBV9; size: -; J: TRBJ2-3; CDR3: CASSVEQGRGDTQYF; DNA: TGTGCCAGCAGCGTAGAACAGGGGAGGGGAGATACGCAGTATTTT
D: -; V: TRBV9; size: -; J: TRBJ2-7; CDR3: CASSVAVDVGEQYF; DNA: TGTGCCAGCAGCGTAGCTGTAGACGTAGGCGAGCAGTACTTC
D: -; V: TRBV5-1; size: -; J: TRBJ1-4; CDR3: CASSLEVGNSEKLFF; DNA: TGCGCCAGCAGCTTGGAAGTAGGGAATTCTGAAAAACTGTTTTTT
D: -; V: TRBV6-5; size: -; J: TRBJ2-7; CDR3: CASSQSTYEQYF; DNA: TGTGCCAGCAGTCAATCCACCTACGAGCAGTACTTC
D: TRBD2; V: TRBV11-3; size: -; J: TRBJ2-4; CDR3: CASSSPGLAGSRENIQYF; DNA: TGTGCCAGCAGCTCTCCCGGACTAGCGGGAAGTCGCGAAAACATTCAGTACTTC
D: TRBD1; V: TRBV5-6; size: once; J: TRBJ2-1; CDR3: CASSKGQGAYNEQFF; DNA: TGTGCCAGCAGCAAGGGACAGGGAGCTTACAATGAGCAGTTCTTC
D: -; V: TRBV5-1; size: -; J: TRBJ2-2; CDR3: CASSFGRETGELFF; DNA: TGCGCCAGCAGCTTCGGCAGGGAAACCGGGGAGCTGTTTTTT
D: -; V: TRBV9; size: once; J: TRBJ1-1; CDR3: CASSVDPGGSEAFF; DNA: TGTGCCAGCAGCGTAGACCCAGGAGGGTCTGAAGCTTTCTTT
D: -; V: TRBV18; size: -; J: TRBJ2-3; CDR3: CASSPGADTQYF; DNA: TGTGCCAGCTCACCAGGGGCAGATACGCAGTATTTT
D: -; V: TRBV30; size: -; J: TRBJ2-2; CDR3: CAWGKEGTGELFF; DNA: TGTGCCTGGGGGAAGGAGGGGACCGGGGAGCTGTTTTTT